This T cell receptor (beta chain) was obtained from a study of cytomegalovirus exposure and HLA in healthy donors. Overall study context: When 350 to 500 donors were genotyped, over 80% of them were found to fall in the Caucasian-associated ancestry cluster.

To note about this clone: Antigen unknown.

This PCR relied on a set of 60 Vbeta primers and 13 Jbeta primers. Measured with immunoSEQ multiplex PCR; TCRdb has only the in-frame clones, and not every one. The sample holds about 58,000 clones. Study-level points and caveats: Available immune exposure information was restricted to CMV serostatus only. There were around 160 TCR beta chains listed as cytomegalovirus-associated.

There are 13 residues in the CDR3. Between the trimmed V and J ends, which lost 6 bases and 2 bases, there was a span of 11 bases. Germline CDR1 and CDR2: MNHNS and SASEGT. Sample: PBMCs. This clonotype was obtained from a woman aged 18-29 years in good health and CMV-seronegative. This chain links TRBV6-1 with TRBJ2-7, with D perhaps matching TRBD1 (6 bases). CDR3 region: CASRDSIAYEQYF. CDR3 nucleotides: TGTGCCAGCAGGGACAGCATCGCCTACGAGCAGTACTTC.